This TCR beta chain was identified in a study of blood T cell repertoires in COVID-19. Whole-study context: Collection of acute and convalescent COVID-19 samples took place in the United States, Italy and Spain.

Germline CDR1 is MGHRA and CDR2 is YSYEKL. The CDR3 has 15 amino acids. Trimming took off 1 base at V and 1 base at J, with 10 bases between the two ends. Per the original data handling: Nucleated cell number was recorded as an estimate derived from reference gene primer amplification. The data were produced by immunoSEQ multiplex PCR, yet TCRdb's version contains in-frame clones alone and is incomplete. Clone size and V and J calls were adopted from that table, with D and trimming inferred from the DNA. The data hold roughly 250,000 clones, with less than 90% observed a single time. This clonotype originated in a man between 60 and 75 years old who had recovered from COVID-19. The sample consisted of peripheral blood. This chain joins TRBV4-1 and TRBJ2-5; unclear D gene. CDR3 protein: CASSQVHTSQETQYF. CDR3 sequence (DNA): TGCGCCAGCAGCCAAGTACATACCAGCCAAGAGACCCAGTACTTC.